Here is one TCR beta chain with its context. Antigen: not known. This sample was taken from a study of graft-versus-host responses after intestinal transplantation. The CDR3 runs 14 residues. Germline CDR1 is SEHNR and CDR2 is FQNEAQ (reference sequence). Trimming at V came to 5 bases and at J to 1 base, leaving 4 bases not matched to a gene. Method: immunoSEQ multiplex PCR; TCRdb's copy keeps in-frame clones and lacks some. This sample has 45,000 to 60,000 clones, with roughly 95% found just once. The material sequenced was unstimulated CD8+ T cells sorted from spleen or lymph node cells, taken before transplant. This TCR was recovered from a human donor who was the organ donor for an intestinal transplant. The chain joins TRBV7-9 to TRBJ2-7; 8 bases agree with TRBD1. CDR3 coding DNA: TGTGCCAGCAGCCCTAGACAGGGGTCCTACGAGCAGTACTTC. It is translated as CASSPRQGSYEQYF.